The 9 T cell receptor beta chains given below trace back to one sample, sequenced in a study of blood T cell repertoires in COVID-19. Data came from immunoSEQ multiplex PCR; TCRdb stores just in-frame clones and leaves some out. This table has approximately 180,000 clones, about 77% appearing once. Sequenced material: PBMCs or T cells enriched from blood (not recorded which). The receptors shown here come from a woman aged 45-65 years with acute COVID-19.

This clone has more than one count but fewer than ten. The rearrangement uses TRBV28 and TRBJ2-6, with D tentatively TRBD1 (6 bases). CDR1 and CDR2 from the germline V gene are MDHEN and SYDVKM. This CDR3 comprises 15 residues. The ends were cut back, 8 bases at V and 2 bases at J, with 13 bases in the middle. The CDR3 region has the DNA TGTGCCAGCCAACAGGGCGGGCCTGGGGCCAACGTCCTGACTTTC. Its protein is CASQQGGPGANVLTF.

CDR3 loop: CASSPDSSYNSPLHF. The DNA of the CDR3 is TGTGCCAGCAGCCCCGATAGTTCCTATAATTCACCCCTCCACTTT. V and J are TRBV6-2 or TRBV6-3 and TRBJ1-6; D call uncertain. The CDR3 is 15 residues long. The V end was cut by 6 bases, the J end by 1 base, with 10 bases between. Per germline, CDR1 MNHEY and CDR2 SVGEGT.

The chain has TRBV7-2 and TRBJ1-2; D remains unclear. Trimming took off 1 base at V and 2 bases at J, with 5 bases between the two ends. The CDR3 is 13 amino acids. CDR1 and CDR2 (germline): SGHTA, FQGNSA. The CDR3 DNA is TGTGCCAGCAGCTTAGATCCGAACTATGGCTACACCTTC. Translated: CASSLDPNYGYTF.

The CDR3 sequence: CASLQGVHGYTF. The CDR3 coding sequence is TGTGCCAGCCTGCAGGGGGTCCATGGCTACACCTTC. The J gene is TRBJ1-2, the V gene TRBV19; TRBD1 matches at 7 bases. V shed 9 bases, J shed 6 bases, and the junction held 7 bases outside the gene matches. Germline assignment: CDR1 LNHDA and CDR2 SQIVND (reference sequence). This CDR3 comprises 12 residues.

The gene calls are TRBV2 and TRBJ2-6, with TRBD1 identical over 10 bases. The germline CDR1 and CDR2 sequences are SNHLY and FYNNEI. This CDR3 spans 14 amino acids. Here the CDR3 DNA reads TGTGTAGACAGGGGGCCTTCTGGGGCCAACGTCCTGACTTTC. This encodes CVDRGPSGANVLTF.

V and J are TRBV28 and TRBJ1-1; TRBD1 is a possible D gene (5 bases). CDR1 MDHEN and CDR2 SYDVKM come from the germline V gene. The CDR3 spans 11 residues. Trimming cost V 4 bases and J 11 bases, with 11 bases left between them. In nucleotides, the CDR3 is TGTGCCAGCAGTTCCGCCGGGGGGGCTTTCTTT. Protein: CASSSAGGAFF. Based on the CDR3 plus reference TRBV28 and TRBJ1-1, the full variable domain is DVKVTQSSRYLVKRTGEKVFLECVQDMDHENMFWYRQDPGLGLRLIYFSYDVKMKEKGDIPEGYSVSREKKERFSLILESASTNQTSMYLCASSSAGGAFFGQGTRLTVV.

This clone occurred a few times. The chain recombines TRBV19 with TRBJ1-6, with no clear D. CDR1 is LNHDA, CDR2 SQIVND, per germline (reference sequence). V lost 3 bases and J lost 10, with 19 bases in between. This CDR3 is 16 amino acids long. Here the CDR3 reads CASSMKRNREGSPLHF. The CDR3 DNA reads TGTGCCAGTAGTATGAAGCGAAACAGAGAGGGATCACCCCTCCACTTT.

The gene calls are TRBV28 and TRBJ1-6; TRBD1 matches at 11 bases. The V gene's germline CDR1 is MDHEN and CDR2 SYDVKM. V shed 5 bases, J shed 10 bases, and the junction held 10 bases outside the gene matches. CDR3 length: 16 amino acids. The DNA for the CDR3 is TGTGCCAGCAGTCTCGACTCCGGGACAGGGGGATCACCCCTCCACTTT. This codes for CASSLDSGTGGSPLHF.

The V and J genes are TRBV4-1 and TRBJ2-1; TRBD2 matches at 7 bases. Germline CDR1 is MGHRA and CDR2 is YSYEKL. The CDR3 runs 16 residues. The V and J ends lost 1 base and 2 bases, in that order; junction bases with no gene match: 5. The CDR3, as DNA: TGCGCCAGCAGCCAAGCTCCAGCGGGACCCTACAATGAGCAGTTCTTC. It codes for CASSQAPAGPYNEQFF.